This T cell receptor beta chain was obtained from a study of blood T cell repertoires in COVID-19. This study enrolled people aged roughly 18 to 100 from approximately 25 US geographic areas. Researchers sorted participants into cohorts using their self-reported clinical history. Here immunoSEQ multiplex PCR was the method, and the copy in TCRdb shows in-frame clones only, minus some. Altogether about 180,000 clones are present, approximately 84% being singletons, with the ten largest covering 1% to 1.5%. The V end lost 5 bases, the J end lost 4 bases, and 24 bases lay between the germline ends. Germline loops: CDR1 MGHDK, CDR2 SYGVNS. This CDR3 spans 18 amino acids.

The sequenced sample was PBMCs or T cells enriched from blood (not recorded which). The rearrangement uses TRBV25-1 and TRBJ2-1; D is possibly TRBD1 (6 bases). The receptor was isolated from a human donor with acute COVID-19. The donor label of this sample is uncertain. CDR3 sequence reads: CASSRKPLAGDLYNEQFF. The CDR3 nucleotides read TGTGCCAGCAGTCGAAAACCCCTAGCAGGGGATTTATACAATGAGCAGTTCTTC.